This T cell receptor beta chain stems from a study of vaccination effects on CD4 cells after COVID-19 (dated 2022 in TCRdb). With respect to the entire study: Participants received two doses of either the BNT162b2 or the mRNA-1273 mRNA SARS-CoV-2 vaccine. In a couple of convalescent patients, pre-vaccine samples were collected 16 days and one week ahead of the first dose, 142 and 148 days after COVID-19 diagnosis. SARS-CoV-2 spike-specific CD4+ TCR repertoires from before and after mRNA vaccination were compared in COVID-19 convalescent patients and in infection-naive vaccine recipients. A total of 10 COVID-19 convalescent patients and a handful of SARS-CoV-2-naive healthy vaccine recipients were included in the full study. In the study, cultures from other donors were sequenced using the Oncomine TCR Beta short-read assay on an Illumina iSeq 100. Study-level results and caveats: Both infection-induced and vaccine-induced clones contracted markedly at late post-vaccination timepoints, which is consistent with waning T cell responses. In convalescent patients, the post-vaccine spike-reactive repertoire was composed mainly of new vaccine-induced clones that were largely distinct from infection-induced clones. The study was limited by a small number of convalescent patients and lacked early post-infection timepoints.

To note about this clone: The antigen it binds to is not known. Base quality data are lacking; no much larger clone is found one base away.

Libraries were prepared through the immunoSEQ multiplex PCR assay. DNA from the cultured and isolated CD4+ T cells underwent TCR beta CDR3 sequencing. The source study handled its data this way. Non-productive TCR sequences were removed, reads were trimmed to the CDR3 region, and CDR3s of at least 7 amino acids were retained. The MANAFEST web app was used to identify antigen-specific clonotypes by comparing expansion in peptide wells with expansion in reference cultures. To count as positive, a clone had to show expansion at FDR<0.05 compared with the reference and with all other wells, an odds ratio above 5, and a frequency above 0.1% in two replicate wells. Cross-reactive clonotypes were defined as significantly expanded in SARS-CoV-2 spike wells and in at least one common cold coronavirus spike condition. Using the stringdist R package, CDR3 similarity was measured by Levenshtein distance, and unrooted trees were constructed with ape in R 3.6.1. TCRdb limited this immuneACCESS table to in-frame rearrangements with V and J called. A share of clones is missing; checked studies link under half to unresolved V genes, and the rest is unexplained. V and J calls and clone size are those listed in that table; D and trimming were worked out from the DNA. A total of 30,000 to 45,000 clones appear in this sample, about 73% of them only once. About 15% of the sample rests with the top ten.

Spanning cysteine to phenylalanine, the CDR3 consists of 15 amino acids. Kept here is only the CDR3 DNA, which spans 45 bases and is read in frame from base 1. V is clipped by 1 base and J by 4 bases, and the sequence between their germline boundaries is 13 bases long. CDR1 and CDR2 (LNHNV, YYDKDF) derive from the germline V gene (reference sequence). To identify antigen-specific CD4+ T cell clonotypes by their expansion, the ViraFEST assay first stimulated PBMC with viral peptide pools and then applied TCR sequencing. After 10 days of culture, CD4+ T cells were isolated with the EasySep CD4+ T cell isolation kit. PCR-confirmed SARS-CoV-2 infection had occurred in convalescent patients between March and December 2020, before the Alpha, Beta and Delta variants emerged in the United States. About 2 million PBMC per well were cultured in IMDM with about 4.8% human AB serum, 10 IU/ml IL-2 and gentamicin, plus 10 ug/ml peptides. Half of the culture medium was replaced with fresh IL-2-containing medium on days 3 and 7. Each peptide stimulation condition was cultured in triplicate wells unless otherwise noted. PBMC were separated from whole blood using Ficoll-Paque Plus gradient centrifugation and were then either cryopreserved at -140C or used fresh. The spike proteins of SARS-CoV-2 and of the common cold coronaviruses HCoV-NL63, HCoV-OC43 and HCoV-229E were spanned by overlapping peptide pools. Genomic DNA was extracted from cultured CD4+ T cells with the QIAamp micro DNA kit.

The specimen comprised CD4+ T cells from PBMCs cultured with HCoV-NL63 spike peptides, sampled before COVID-19 vaccination. The cell subset or site label corresponds to: HCoV-NL63 spike overlapping peptide pool stimulation. The chain joins TRBV15 to TRBJ1-1, with the D gene uncertain. This receptor was obtained from a human donor who had a prior SARS-CoV-2 infection. The CDR3 here reads CATSRVGGIGTEAFF. The nucleotide sequence reads TGTGCCACCAGCAGAGTCGGTGGGATAGGCACTGAAGCTTTCTTT.